This T cell receptor (beta chain) originates from a study of cytomegalovirus exposure and HLA in healthy donors. General study findings and limits: Accounts indicate the classifier identified cytomegalovirus status with strong specificity and sensitivity. Judged likely to be a sequencing artifact was a cluster of highly shared sequence variants.

Worth noting for this clone: Its antigen remains unidentified.

The CDR3 consists of 14 residues. Trimming took off 1 base at V and 2 bases at J, with 5 bases between the two ends. Germline-derived CDR1 and CDR2 are SEHNR and FQNEAQ (reference sequence). The PCR was carried out with 60 Vbeta primers and 13 Jbeta primers. Some clones are missing from TCRdb's copy, which holds only in-frame ones; the method was immunoSEQ multiplex PCR. The sample includes approximately 240,000 clones, 70% to 85% of them seen just once. The material sequenced was PBMCs. This TCR was recovered from a woman in her thirties or forties in good health and CMV-seronegative. The chain uses TRBV7-9 and TRBJ2-2, with TRBD1 as a possible D gene (5 bases). This CDR3 reads CASSLGGNTGELFF. In DNA form, the CDR3 reads TGTGCCAGCAGCTTAGGGGGCAACACCGGGGAGCTGTTTTTT. Combining the CDR3 with reference TRBV7-9 and TRBJ2-2 gives the whole variable domain DTGVSQNPRHKITKRGQNVTFRCDPISEHNRLYWYRQTLGQGPEFLTYFQNEAQLEKSRLLSDRFSAERPKGSFSTLEIQRTEQGDSAMYLCASSLGGNTGELFFGEGSRLTVL.